This T cell receptor (beta chain) derives from a study of control samples from healthy donors and cancer patients (dated by TCRdb to between 2020 and 2021). Receptors were amplified or captured by the immunoSEQ multiplex PCR assay. TCRdb mirrors the immuneACCESS table, restricted to in-frame sequences. Some clones are absent from its copies; in checked studies, under half trace to an unresolved V gene, and the reason for the others is unknown. The sample records over 150,000 clones, around 90% of which are singletons. The ten largest account for 2% to 2.5% of the sample. A note on this clone: Its antigen specificity is not known. Qualities for individual bases were not recorded, and no much larger clone is one base off.

The CDR3, cysteine through phenylalanine, is 16 amino acids long. The DNA shown is the 48-base CDR3, in frame from base 1. V and J are truncated by 2 bases and 1 base respectively, leaving an intervening sequence of 15 bases. CDR1 and CDR2, looked up from the germline V gene, are SGDLS and YYNGEE. The rearrangement joined TRBV9 to TRBJ1-1, with the D gene not confidently named. This clonotype was sampled from a woman in her forties in good health. Sequencing used blood. The nucleotide sequence reads TGTGCCAGCAGCGTCCCGGAGGGTTGGGGGAACACTGAAGCTTTCTTT. The translation is CASSVPEGWGNTEAFF.